The 7 T cell receptor beta chains in this list originate from one sample, sequenced in a study of T cells in Graves' hyperthyroidism and ophthalmopathy. There were TCR beta CDR3 regions amplified from RNA transcripts. RT-PCR in the first round (using the HTBI primer set) targeted the TCR CDR3. TCRdb reprocessed the multiplex PCR reads via MiXCR and lists one record per CDR3 protein. The sample lists about 560,000 distinct CDR3 sequences, about 45% occurring once. Specimen: peripheral blood or thyroid tissue (not recorded which). These receptors were obtained from a woman aged 18-35 years with Graves' hyperthyroidism.

This clonotype was recorded many times. V is TRBV29-1 and J is TRBJ1-5; D is undetermined. Trimming took 1 base from V and 1 from J, leaving 5 bases between them. The CDR3 contains 13 residues. Germline lookup yields CDR1 SQVTM and CDR2 ANQGSEA. CDR3 coding DNA: TGCAGCGTTGAAGTAGAAAGCAATCAGCCCCAGCATTTT. This sequence encodes CSVEVESNQPQHF.

This chain connects TRBV10-3 to TRBJ2-2; D is undetermined. V dropped 10 bases and J dropped 3 bases, with 12 bases sitting between them. The CDR3 is made up of 13 amino acids. Germline V CDR1 and CDR2: ENHRY, SYGVKD. The CDR3 here is CASWRTDTGELFF. The CDR3, as DNA: TGTGCCAGCTGGCGTACGGACACCGGGGAGCTGTTTTTT.

As to this clonotype: This CDR3 fails to terminate in the conserved phenylalanine or tryptophan, so it likely reflects a read error. This sequence joins TRBV7-3 and TRBJ2-7; D call uncertain. CDR3 length equals 9 residues. Germline-derived CDR1 and CDR2 are SGHTA and FQGTGA. V lost 5 bases and J 10 bases, leaving 6 bases between the germline ends. The CDR3 nucleotides read TGTGCCAGCAGCGGCGGACAGTACACC. This gives the protein CASSGGQYT.

In regard to this clonotype: Relative to the germline gene, one junction end is altered; a read error may explain this. The rearrangement links TRBV5-1 to TRBJ2-2; either TRBD1 or TRBD2 may fit D (6 bases each). The CDR3 contains 16 residues. Per germline, CDR1 SGHRS and CDR2 YFSETQ. The CDR3 nucleotides are TGCGCCAGCAGCCGCCCGGGGGCCGGACTCACCGGGGAGCTGGTTTTT. It specifies CASSRPGAGLTGELVF.

In its sample, this clonotype was seen a few times. The gene calls are TRBV7-9 and TRBJ1-5; weak D call: TRBD1 (5 bases). The germline V and J ends were trimmed by 6 bases and 6 bases, with 9 bases remaining between them. Germline V gene lookup returns CDR1 SEHNR and CDR2 FQNEAQ (reference sequence). The CDR3 loop spans 12 amino acids. The CDR3 protein is CASSGGTQPQHF. In DNA, the CDR3 is TGTGCCAGCAGTGGGGGGACTCAGCCCCAGCATTTT.

The chain carries TRBV20-1 and TRBJ2-2; the D gene is possibly TRBD2 (6 bases). V was cut by 2 bases and J by 6 bases, with 10 bases left in between. The CDR3 length is 13 residues. Germline V gene data show CDR1 as DFQATT and CDR2 as SNEGSKA (reference sequence). CDR3 sequence (DNA): TGCAGTGCTAGACCCACGGGGGCCGGGGAGCTGTTTTTT. This sequence encodes CSARPTGAGELFF.

This sequence joins TRBV10-3 and TRBJ1-3; tentatively, D is TRBD1 (5 bases). V lost 6 bases to trimming and J lost 0 bases, with 9 bases between them. The CDR3 sequence is 14 residues long. Germline V gene lookup returns CDR1 ENHRY and CDR2 SYGVKD. Written as DNA, the CDR3 is TGTGCCATCAGCCGACAGTTCTCTGGAAACACCATATATTTT. Translation gives CAISRQFSGNTIYF.